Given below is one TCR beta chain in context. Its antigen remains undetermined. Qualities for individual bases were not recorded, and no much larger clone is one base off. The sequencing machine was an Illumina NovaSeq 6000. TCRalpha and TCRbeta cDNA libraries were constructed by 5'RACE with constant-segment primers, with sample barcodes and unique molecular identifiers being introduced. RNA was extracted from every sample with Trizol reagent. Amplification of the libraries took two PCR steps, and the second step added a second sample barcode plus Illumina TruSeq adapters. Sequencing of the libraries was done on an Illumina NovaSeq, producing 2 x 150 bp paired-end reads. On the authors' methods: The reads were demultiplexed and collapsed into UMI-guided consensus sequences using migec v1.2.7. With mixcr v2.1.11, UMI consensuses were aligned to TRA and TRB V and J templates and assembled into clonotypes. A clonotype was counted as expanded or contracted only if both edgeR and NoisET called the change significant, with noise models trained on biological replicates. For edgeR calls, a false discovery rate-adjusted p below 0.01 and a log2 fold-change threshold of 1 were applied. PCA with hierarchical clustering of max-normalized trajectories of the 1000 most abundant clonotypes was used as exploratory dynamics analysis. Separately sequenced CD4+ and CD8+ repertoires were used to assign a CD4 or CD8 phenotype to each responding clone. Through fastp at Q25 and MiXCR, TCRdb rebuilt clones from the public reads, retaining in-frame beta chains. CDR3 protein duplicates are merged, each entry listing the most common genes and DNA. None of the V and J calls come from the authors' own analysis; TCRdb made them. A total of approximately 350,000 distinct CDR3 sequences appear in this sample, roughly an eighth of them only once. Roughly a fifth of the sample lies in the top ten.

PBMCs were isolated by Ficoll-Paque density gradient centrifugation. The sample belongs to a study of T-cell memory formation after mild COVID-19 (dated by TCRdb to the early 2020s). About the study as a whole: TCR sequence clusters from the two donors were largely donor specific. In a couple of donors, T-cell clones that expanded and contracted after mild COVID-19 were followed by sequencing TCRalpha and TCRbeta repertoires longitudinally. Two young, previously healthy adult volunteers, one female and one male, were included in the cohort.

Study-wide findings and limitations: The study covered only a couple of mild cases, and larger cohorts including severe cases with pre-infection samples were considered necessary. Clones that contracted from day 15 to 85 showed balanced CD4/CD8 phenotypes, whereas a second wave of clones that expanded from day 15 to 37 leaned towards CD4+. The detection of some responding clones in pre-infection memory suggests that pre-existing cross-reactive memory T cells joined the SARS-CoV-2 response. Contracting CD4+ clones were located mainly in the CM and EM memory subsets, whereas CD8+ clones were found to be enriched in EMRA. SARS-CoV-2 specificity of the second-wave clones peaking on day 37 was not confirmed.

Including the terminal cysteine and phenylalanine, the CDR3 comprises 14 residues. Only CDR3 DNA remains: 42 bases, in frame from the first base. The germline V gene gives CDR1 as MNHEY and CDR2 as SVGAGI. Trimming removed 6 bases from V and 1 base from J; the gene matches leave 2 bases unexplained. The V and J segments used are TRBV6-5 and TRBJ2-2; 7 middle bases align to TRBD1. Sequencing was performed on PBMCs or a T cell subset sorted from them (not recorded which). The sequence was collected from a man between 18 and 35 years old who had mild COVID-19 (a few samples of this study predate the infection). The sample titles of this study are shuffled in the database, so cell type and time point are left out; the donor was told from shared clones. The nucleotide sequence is TGTGCCAGCAGGCAGGGGGTGAACACCGGGGAGCTGTTTTTT. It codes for CASRQGVNTGELFF.